This TCR beta chain comes out of a study of follicular helper T cells after annual influenza vaccination. The study, taken as a whole, reports: Each annual vaccination recalled recurring oligoclonal ICOS+CD38+ cTfh clonotypes.

Indicated time point: 2015-2016 season, pre-vaccination. The CDR3 consists of 13 residues. Germline assignment: CDR1 LNHNV and CDR2 YYDKDF (reference sequence). V was shortened by 0 bases and J by 4 bases, with 4 bases between the two germline ends. This clone has only one observation. Antigen unknown. TCRB sequencing was done at Survey resolution level. The data were produced by immunoSEQ multiplex PCR, yet TCRdb's version contains in-frame clones alone and is incomplete. Here the sample spans 2,600 or so clones, roughly four fifths being singletons. Sequences were derived from CXCR5+ CD38- circulating T follicular helper cells from blood, sampled on the day of influenza vaccination. Subset defined: circulating Tfh, non-naive CD4+CXCR5+PD-1+ (ICOS+CD38+ or ICOS-CD38-). The chain links TRBV15 to TRBJ1-3, with D uncertain. This sequence was found in an adult who received the influenza vaccine. Here the CDR3 reads CATSRDVGNTIYF. As DNA, the CDR3 is TGTGCCACCAGCAGAGATGTAGGAAACACCATATATTTT. Variable domain in full (rest from reference TRBV15 and TRBJ1-3): DAMVIQNPRYQVTQFGKPVTLSCSQTLNHNVMYWYQQKSSQAPKLLFHYYDKDFNNEADTPDNFQSRRPNTSFCFLDIRSPGLGDTAMYLCATSRDVGNTIYFGEGSWLTVV.